This passage covers 29 T cell receptor beta chains from one sample sequenced in a study of T cell clones after liver transplantation (dated by TCRdb to about 2019). The library came from the immunoSEQ multiplex PCR assay. TCRdb holds this immuneACCESS table with in-frame rearrangements only. Some clones are missing; in checked studies, unresolved V genes explain under half, and the rest has no known cause. A total of 20,000 to 25,000 clones appear in this sample, nearly 80% of them only once. The leading ten clones occupy 30% to 45% of the sample. Sequencing used CD8+ T cells from blood, obtained approximately 54 months after liver transplant. These receptors all come from a human patient who received a liver transplant. Some T cells may be donor cells from the graft after a transplant.

The V gene is TRBV5-1, the J gene TRBJ2-7; D gene uncertain. Trimming took 0 bases from V and 6 from J, leaving 7 bases between them. The CDR3 runs to 12 residues. Germline loops: CDR1 SGHRS, CDR2 YFSETQ. CDR3 protein: CASSLVGPEQYF. In DNA, the CDR3 is TGCGCCAGCAGCTTGGTAGGTCCCGAGCAGTACTTC.

The chain has TRBV4-1 and TRBJ2-7, with D possibly matching TRBD1 (6 bases). CDR1 MGHRA and CDR2 YSYEKL come from the germline V gene. V was cut by 3 bases and J by 1 base, with 13 bases left in between. The CDR3 spans 15 residues. The DNA of the CDR3 is TGCGCCAGCAGCCACGAGGAGGACAGATCCTACGAGCAGTACTTC. This sequence encodes CASSHEEDRSYEQYF.

The chain uses TRBV29-1 and TRBJ2-2, with 7 bases that match TRBD1. This CDR3 is built from 14 residues. Per the germline V gene, CDR1 is SQVTM and CDR2 is ANQGSEA. The V segment lost 3 bases and the J segment 5 bases; nucleotides outside the gene matches: 6. The CDR3 spells CSVEKGAYTGELFF. CDR3 nucleotide sequence: TGCAGCGTTGAGAAGGGGGCCTATACCGGGGAGCTGTTTTTT.

The chain combines TRBV4-1 with TRBJ1-1; D unclear. The germline V gene encodes CDR1 MGHRA and CDR2 YSYEKL. The CDR3 loop spans 17 amino acids. The V end lost 4 bases, the J end lost 4 bases, and 22 bases lay between the germline ends. CDR3 in DNA: TGCGCCAGCAGCCCAGACCCGGAGGTCTTCGCTTTCACTGAAGCTTTCTTT. Translated, it gives CASSPDPEVFAFTEAFF.

The chain recombines TRBV27 with TRBJ1-2; D unclear. The CDR3 is 12 residues long. The germline gives CDR1 MNHEY, CDR2 SMNVEV (reference sequence). The ends were cut back, 7 bases at V and 8 bases at J, with 14 bases in the middle. CDR3 sequence (DNA): TGTGCCAGCACCCGACGGGTGGGCGGCTACACCTTC. It translates to CASTRRVGGYTF.

CDR3 in DNA: TGTGCCAGCAGCCACGGGACGGCCTACGAGCAGTACTTC. Its protein is CASSHGTAYEQYF. The rearrangement links TRBV7-7 to TRBJ2-5; D tentatively fits TRBD1 or TRBD2 (5 bases each). The J call may be faulty, since TRBJ2-7 better matches the DNA end. This CDR3 region has 13 residues. Germline V gene data show CDR1 as SSHAT and CDR2 as FNYEAQ (reference sequence).

In DNA, the CDR3 is TGTGCCAGCCTAGCGGGGGGCCGCAATGAGCAGTTCTTC. Its translation: CASLAGGRNEQFF. This chain joins TRBV16 and TRBJ2-1, with 11 bases aligning to TRBD2. With V trimmed by 8 bases and J by 6 bases, 3 bases remained unmatched. The germline gives CDR1 KGHSY, CDR2 FQNENV. The CDR3 sequence is 13 residues long.

The gene calls are TRBV28 and TRBJ2-1; D gene ambiguous. Germline-derived CDR1 and CDR2 are MDHEN and SYDVKM. The CDR3 is 15 amino acids. The V end lost 0 bases, the J end lost 6 bases, and 12 bases lay between the germline ends. The CDR3 is CASSLWEEASNEQFF. DNA of the CDR3: TGTGCCAGCAGTTTATGGGAAGAGGCTAGCAATGAGCAGTTCTTC.

The chain carries TRBV10-3 and TRBJ2-1, with 9 bases identical to TRBD1. This CDR3 spans 15 amino acids. The V gene end was trimmed by 2 bases and the J gene end by 7 bases; junction bases not matched to a gene: 6. CDR1 is ENHRY, CDR2 SYGVKD, per germline. Here the CDR3 reads CAISEAGTGWNEQFF. DNA for the CDR3: TGTGCCATCAGTGAGGCCGGGACAGGGTGGAATGAGCAGTTCTTC.

A few counts support this clone. The chain joins TRBV19 to TRBJ1-5, with D possibly matching TRBD1 (5 bases). The CDR3 sequence is 13 residues long. V was clipped by 7 bases and J by 2 bases, with 9 bases between them. Germline assignment: CDR1 LNHDA and CDR2 SQIVND (reference sequence). As DNA, the CDR3 is TGTGCCAGTATCGGGGGGGGCAATCAGCCCCAGCATTTT. This translates into CASIGGGNQPQHF.

Only a few counts were recorded for this clone. J is TRBJ1-1 and V is TRBV28; the D is unclear. The CDR3 extends over 16 amino acids. Germline lookup yields CDR1 MDHEN and CDR2 SYDVKM. The V gene lost 2 bases and the J gene lost 1 base, with 14 bases spanning the gap. CDR3 coding DNA: TGTGCCAGCAGTTTAATTTTGCGATCGACGAACACTGAAGCTTTCTTT. It is translated as CASSLILRSTNTEAFF.

This clone was seen just once. The chain couples TRBV7-8 to TRBJ1-6; D perhaps matches TRBD1 (6 bases). Trimming pared 3 bases from V and 7 bases from J, leaving 10 bases between. The CDR3 is made up of 14 amino acids. The germline V gene has CDR1 SGHVS and CDR2 FQNEAQ. CDR3 DNA sequence: TGTGCCAGCAGCTTTGCAGGGGAGAATTCACCCCTCCACTTT. Amino acids: CASSFAGENSPLHF.

The chain is built from TRBV18 and TRBJ1-1; D uncertain. Germline CDR1 KGHSH, CDR2 LQKENI. This CDR3 is built from 14 residues. Trimming cost V 4 bases and J 1 base, with 10 bases left between them. The CDR3 sequence is CASSLGSGNTEAFF. CDR3 coding DNA: TGTGCCAGCTCACTTGGGTCGGGGAACACTGAAGCTTTCTTT.

In its sample, this clone was seen once. The rearrangement links TRBV9 to TRBJ2-2; TRBD1 matches at 7 bases. The trim removed 3 bases at V and 5 bases at J, leaving 1 base unmatched. In germline, CDR1 is SGDLS, CDR2 YYNGEE. The CDR3 is 13 amino acids. CDR3 sequence: CASSEQGTGELFF. The CDR3 bases are TGTGCCAGCAGCGAACAGGGGACCGGGGAGCTGTTTTTT.

This chain links TRBV6-1 with TRBJ2-7; 8 bases line up with TRBD1. V shed 1 base, J shed 2 bases, and the junction held 10 bases outside the gene matches. The CDR3 extends over 17 amino acids. Germline V gene sequence: CDR1 MNHNS, CDR2 SASEGT. DNA of the CDR3: TGTGCCAGCAGTGAAGAAGTGGGGACAGGATTTACCTACGAGCAGTACTTC. Its translation: CASSEEVGTGFTYEQYF.

The chain is built from TRBV7-1 and TRBJ2-7; the D gene could be TRBD1 or TRBD2 (5 bases each). TRBV7-1 is an ORF for which the function is uncertain. The CDR3 sequence is 14 residues long. V was pared by 5 bases and J by 5 bases, with 16 bases between. The CDR3 region is CASSTVPGTNEQYF. In DNA, the CDR3 is TGTGCCAGCAGCACCGTACCCGGGACCAACGAGCAGTACTTC.

This clone was recorded only once. V gene TRBV7-3 combines with J gene TRBJ1-1, with D possibly matching TRBD1 (5 bases). The CDR3 has 15 residues. Germline V CDR1 and CDR2: SGHTA, FQGTGA. Trimming cost V 0 bases and J 1 base, with 9 bases left between them. The CDR3 nucleotides are TGTGCCAGCAGCTTAACTGGACACCCGAACACTGAAGCTTTCTTT. The encoded protein is CASSLTGHPNTEAFF.

The chain is built from TRBV6-5 and TRBJ2-7, with D possibly TRBD1 on 5 matching bases. V lost 2 bases and J lost 4, with 9 bases in between. Germline V gene data show CDR1 as MNHEY and CDR2 as SVGAGI. The CDR3 runs 13 residues. The CDR3 loop is CASSYAKGYEQYF. CDR3 sequence (DNA): TGTGCCAGCAGTTACGCCAAGGGGTACGAGCAGTACTTC.

This rearrangement joins TRBV19 to TRBJ2-3; 8 bases agree with TRBD1. The CDR3 loop spans 17 amino acids. V was pared by 4 bases and J by 2 bases, with 11 bases of the junction left unmatched. In germline, CDR1 is LNHDA, CDR2 SQIVND (reference sequence). The CDR3 coding sequence is TGTGCCAGTAGTAGTATTTGGGACAGGACCATCACAGATACGCAGTATTTT. Its translation is CASSSIWDRTITDTQYF.

This chain connects TRBV5-4 to TRBJ1-4; D is unresolved. V lost 3 bases and J 8 bases, leaving 8 bases between the germline ends. The V gene's germline CDR1 is SGHNT and CDR2 YYREEE (reference sequence). This CDR3 has 12 amino acids. The chain's CDR3 is CASSSWNEKLFF. For the CDR3, the DNA is TGTGCCAGCAGCTCATGGAACGAAAAACTGTTTTTT.

This clone was counted once. The gene calls are TRBV7-9 and TRBJ2-1; perhaps D is TRBD1 or TRBD2 (6 bases each). The CDR3 has 15 amino acids. Germline loops: CDR1 SEHNR, CDR2 FQNEAQ (reference sequence). Trimming cost V 1 base and J 3 bases, with 10 bases left between them. The CDR3 here is CASSLGGARYNEQFF. CDR3 sequence (DNA): TGTGCCAGCAGCTTAGGGGGGGCTCGCTACAATGAGCAGTTCTTC.

In its sample, this clone is medium-sized. The chain combines TRBV7-3 with TRBJ1-2; D is undetermined. Germline assignment: CDR1 SGHTA and CDR2 FQGTGA. The CDR3 is 11 amino acids. Trimming took off 4 bases at V and 8 bases at J, with 8 bases between the two ends. CDR3 sequence: CASSSGEGYTF. The CDR3 DNA reads TGTGCCAGCAGCTCCGGGGAGGGCTACACCTTC.

The rearrangement uses TRBV4-1 and TRBJ1-2, with a possible D match to TRBD1 (5 bases). From germline, CDR1 is MGHRA and CDR2 YSYEKL. The V and J ends lost 4 bases and 0 bases respectively, with 9 bases between them. The CDR3 length is 14 residues. This chain's CDR3 is CASSPRGPNYGYTF. The DNA of the CDR3 is TGCGCCAGCAGCCCACGGGGACCTAACTATGGCTACACCTTC.

This chain joins TRBV6-6 and TRBJ1-2; D is unclear. Germline V gene sequence: CDR1 MNHNY, CDR2 SVGAGI (reference sequence). The CDR3 is 12 residues long. Trimming left V 4 bases short and J 3 bases short, with 6 bases between. As DNA, the CDR3 is TGTGCCAGCAGTTTGACGGACTATGGCTACACCTTC. Amino acid sequence: CASSLTDYGYTF.

Only a few counts were recorded for this clone. The chain links TRBV19 to TRBJ2-3; the D is unclear. The CDR3 runs 13 residues. The germline gives CDR1 LNHDA, CDR2 SQIVND (reference sequence). Between the trimmed V and J ends, which lost 5 bases and 4 bases, there was a span of 10 bases. CDR3 in DNA: TGTGCCAGTAGTGAGATCCGGGCAGATACGCAGTATTTT. As protein: CASSEIRADTQYF.

This rearrangement joins TRBV4-1 to TRBJ2-3; no firm D call. With 1 base removed from V and 0 bases from J, the gap between germline ends came to 5 bases. This CDR3 is built from 14 residues. The germline V gene has CDR1 MGHRA and CDR2 YSYEKL. The CDR3 nucleotides are TGCGCCAGCAGCCAAGTACTCAGCACAGATACGCAGTATTTT. Its translation: CASSQVLSTDTQYF.

The chain joins TRBV27 to TRBJ2-5, with 7 bases identical to TRBD2. The ends lost 3 bases at V and 4 bases at J; junction bases unmatched: 5. The germline V gene has CDR1 MNHEY and CDR2 SMNVEV (reference sequence). The CDR3 extends over 14 amino acids. CDR3 residues: CASSLGGERETQYF. The CDR3 DNA is TGTGCCAGCAGTTTGGGAGGGGAGAGAGAGACCCAGTACTTC.

V is TRBV6-4 and J is TRBJ2-1, with 10 bases identical to TRBD2. This CDR3 region has 20 residues. V lost 7 bases, J lost 2 bases, and 20 bases stayed unmatched. Germline V gene data show CDR1 as MRHNA and CDR2 as SNTAGT. CDR3: CASTLPGLAGATKAYNEQFF. Written as DNA, the CDR3 is TGTGCCAGCACCCTGCCCGGGCTAGCGGGGGCAACCAAGGCCTACAATGAGCAGTTCTTC.

The J gene is TRBJ2-7, the V gene TRBV6-1; 9 nucleotides match TRBD1. The V gene's germline CDR1 is MNHNS and CDR2 SASEGT. The CDR3 is 15 residues long. Unmatched junction bases numbered 4, after V lost 0 bases and J lost 4 bases. The CDR3 reads CASSEAPGQGYEQYF. CDR3 nucleotides: TGTGCCAGCAGTGAAGCGCCGGGACAGGGTTACGAGCAGTACTTC.